This T cell receptor beta chain was sequenced for a study of vaccination and CD4 T cells after COVID-19 (dated by TCRdb to between 2021 and 2024). About the full investigation: SARS-CoV-2 positivity had been established in the convalescent patients by nasal swab PCR, and mild disease was recorded in several of these patients and severe disease in one. The convalescent cohort comprised six males and four females, including two Hispanic individuals, seven Caucasians, two Asians and one multiracial person. Each participant got two doses of either the Pfizer-BioNTech BNT162b2 vaccine (n=8) or the Moderna mRNA-1273 vaccine (n=2). Post-COVID blood samples from convalescent patients were collected a median of approximately 100 days after diagnosis, with a range of roughly 30 to 161 days. Post-vaccine blood samples were taken a median of 72 days after the second vaccine dose, with a range of roughly 13 to 250 days. Culture stimuli were overlapping spike peptide pools from SARS-CoV-2 and from the common cold coronaviruses HCoV-NL63, HCoV-OC43 and HCoV-229E. In control cultures, a CEFX viral epitope pool was used as positive control, an HIV-1 Nef peptide pool was used as negative control, or no peptide was added. The spike-specific CD4+ TCR repertoire was compared before and after mRNA vaccination in 10 to 11 COVID-19 convalescent patients and a few infection-naive healthy vaccine recipients. What the authors observed across the whole study: Although the median number of SARS-CoV-2-reactive clonotypes went up from 21 after infection to 35 to 40 after vaccination, the increase was not significant. Among convalescent patients, a median roughly 90% of the SARS-CoV-2-reactive clones seen after vaccination appeared only after vaccination, which suggests priming specific to the vaccine. Relatively few convalescent patients were included in the study, and early timepoints after natural infection were not analyzed. Of the vaccine-specific clones in convalescent patients, 304 of 307, or nearly all, reacted only to SARS-CoV-2 spike and did not cross-react with common cold coronaviruses.

The protocol used for the library was PCR. TCR sequencing of DNA from cultured CD4+ T cells used the Oncomine TCR Beta short-read assay at the Johns Hopkins FTIC core. The QIAamp micro DNA kit was used to extract genomic DNA from the cultured CD4+ T cells. Oncomine TCR Beta libraries from cultured CD4+ T cells were pooled with unique dual indexes and sequenced on an Illumina iSeq 100. For the original study's pipeline: Non-productive sequences were removed, and CDR3s that did not start with C, did not end with F or W, or were shorter than 7 amino acids were discarded. Antigen-specific clonotypes were identified using the MANAFEST web application through comparison of peptide-stimulated wells with reference and other culture wells. For a clone to be called positive, the clone needed an FDR below 0.05, an odds ratio above 5, and a productive frequency above 0.1% in at least two of three replicate wells. Clonotypes that were significantly expanded in both SARS-CoV-2 spike wells and at least one common cold coronavirus spike condition were defined as cross-reactive. Levenshtein distances (stringdist) and unrooted phylogenetic trees (ape) in R version 3.6.1 were used to assess CDR3 homology. TCRdb reanalyzed the raw reads on its own, using fastp at Q25 for trimming and MiXCR for clone calling, and kept in-frame beta chains. Merged by CDR3 protein, the rows form single entries marked with the most common genes and DNA. For this entry, the V and J calls and clone size follow TCRdb and not the study's own pipeline. Present in this sample are 20,000 to 30,000 distinct CDR3 sequences, about three fifths of which were seen just once. Jointly, the top ten make up 7% to 10% of the sample.

According to the study, the label for this sample's treatment or condition signals: 10-day PBMC culture with coronavirus spike peptide pools or control peptides (ViraFEST assay). To expand antigen-specific T cells with peptide pools and then pick out the expanded clonotypes through TCR sequencing, the study relied on the ViraFEST assay. The convalescent patients' positive SARS-CoV-2 PCR tests fell between March and December 2020, which was before the Alpha, Beta and Delta variants emerged in the United States. PBMCs were cultured at about 2 million per well in IMDM supplemented with approximately 5% human AB serum and 9.5 to 10 IU/ml IL-2, with approximately 9.5 ug/ml peptide pools added. Half of the culture medium was replaced with fresh IL-2-containing medium on days 3 and 7. Once the cells had been in culture for over 9 days, the EasySep CD4+ T cell isolation kit was used to isolate CD4+ T cells by negative selection. PBMCs were separated from whole blood using Ficoll-Paque Plus gradient centrifugation and then either used fresh or cryopreserved at -140C. In general, triplicate wells were set up for every culture condition.

As for this clonotype: Which antigen it targets is not known. No clone much larger than this one lies a single base away; base qualities are absent.

V ends up 5 bases short and J 4 bases short, with an unmatched junction base count of 5. The CDR1 and CDR2 encoded by the germline V gene (reference sequence) are MNHEY and SMNVEV. The CDR3 sequence holds 14 residues, the cysteine and phenylalanine included. The retained sequence is limited to the CDR3, 42 bases, with the frame set at the first base. Rearrangement joined TRBV27 to TRBJ2-5, with 9 middle bases fitting TRBD1. The sequence was collected from a human donor who had recovered from COVID-19. Material for sequencing was CD4+ T cells from blood, cultured in vitro. The CDR3 region reads CASSPWDRAETQYF. The DNA is as follows: TGTGCCAGCAGTCCGTGGGACAGGGCAGAGACCCAGTACTTC.